One TCR beta chain is described in this entry. As yet, its antigen is unknown. The V gene lost 1 base and the J gene lost 3 bases, with 17 bases spanning the gap. Germline V gives CDR1 SGHTA, CDR2 FQGNSA. The CDR3 runs to 17 residues. This entry comes from a study of CD8+ T cells in alopecia areata. The sequencing template was cDNA reverse transcribed from extracted RNA. Assay: immunoSEQ multiplex PCR; the TCRdb copy retains only in-frame clones and omits some. The sample has 75,000 to 100,000 clones; 35% to 45% are singletons. Study-wide results and caveats: Relative to mice, TCR sharing across patients was less clear, a difference possibly HLA-related.

Sequenced input: CD4+ T cells sorted from blood. The receptor comes from a human donor with alopecia areata. This chain links TRBV7-2 with TRBJ2-3; tentatively, D is TRBD1 (6 bases). This CDR3 is CASSLVRQVVGTDTQYF. The DNA for the CDR3 is TGTGCCAGCAGCTTAGTCAGACAGGTAGTGGGGACAGATACGCAGTATTTT.